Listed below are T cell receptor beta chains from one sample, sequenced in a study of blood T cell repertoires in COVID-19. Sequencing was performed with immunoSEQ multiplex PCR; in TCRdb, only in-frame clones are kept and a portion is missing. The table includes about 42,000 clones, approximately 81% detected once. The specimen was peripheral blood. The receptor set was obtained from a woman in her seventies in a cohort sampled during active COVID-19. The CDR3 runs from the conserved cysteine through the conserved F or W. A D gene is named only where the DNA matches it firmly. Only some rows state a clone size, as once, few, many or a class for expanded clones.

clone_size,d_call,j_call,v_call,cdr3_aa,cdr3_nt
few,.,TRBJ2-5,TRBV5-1,CASSLGTVQGTQYF,TGCGCCAGCAGCTTGGGTACCGTCCAGGGGACCCAGTACTTC
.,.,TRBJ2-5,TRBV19,CASSMGRAETQYF,TGTGCCAGTAGTATGGGCAGGGCGGAGACCCAGTACTTC
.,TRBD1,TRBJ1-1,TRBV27,CASSSPTGGYTEAFF,TGTGCCAGCAGTTCACCTACAGGGGGTTACACTGAAGCTTTCTTT
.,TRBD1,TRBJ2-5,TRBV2,CASIWTGSLQETQYF,TGTGCCAGCATTTGGACAGGGTCCCTTCAAGAGACCCAGTACTTC
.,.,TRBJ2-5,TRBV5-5,CASSLQGLYQETQYF,TGTGCCAGCAGCTTGCAGGGGCTTTACCAAGAGACCCAGTACTTC
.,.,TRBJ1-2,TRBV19,CASSGGPQGGYTF,TGTGCCAGTAGCGGCGGGCCTCAAGGCGGCTACACCTTC
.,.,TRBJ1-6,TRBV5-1,CASSLDDDTYNSPLHF,TGCGCCAGCAGCTTGGATGACGACACCTATAATTCACCCCTCCACTTT
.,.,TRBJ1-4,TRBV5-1,CASSLVSVGQGMSEKLFF,TGCGCCAGCAGCTTGGTATCAGTTGGGCAGGGGATGAGTGAAAAACTGTTTTTT
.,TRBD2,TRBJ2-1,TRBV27,CASSFSGNNEQFF,TGTGCCAGCAGTTTTAGCGGGAACAATGAGCAGTTCTTC
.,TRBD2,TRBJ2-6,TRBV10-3,CAISEGGRSTGANVLTF,TGTGCCATCAGTGAGGGCGGGAGGTCCACAGGGGCCAACGTCCTGACTTTC
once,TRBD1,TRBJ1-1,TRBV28,CASSMGQPPPEAFF,TGTGCCAGCAGTATGGGACAGCCGCCGCCTGAAGCTTTCTTT
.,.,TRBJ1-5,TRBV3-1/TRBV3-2,CASSHPEGGVRQPQHF,TGTGCCAGCAGCCACCCAGAGGGGGGGGTTAGGCAGCCCCAGCATTTT
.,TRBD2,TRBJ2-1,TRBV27,CASSSAWWASGSSYNEQFF,TGTGCCAGCAGTTCCGCCTGGTGGGCTAGCGGGAGCTCCTACAATGAGCAGTTCTTC
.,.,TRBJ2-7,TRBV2,CASNGYEQYF,TGTGCCAGCAACGGCTACGAGCAGTACTTC
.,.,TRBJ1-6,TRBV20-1,CSASVDSSYNSPLHF,TGCAGTGCTAGTGTTGACAGCTCCTATAATTCACCCCTCCACTTT
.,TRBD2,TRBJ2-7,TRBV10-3,CAISEGPSGGSYEQYF,TGTGCCATCAGTGAGGGGCCAAGCGGGGGGTCCTACGAGCAGTACTTC